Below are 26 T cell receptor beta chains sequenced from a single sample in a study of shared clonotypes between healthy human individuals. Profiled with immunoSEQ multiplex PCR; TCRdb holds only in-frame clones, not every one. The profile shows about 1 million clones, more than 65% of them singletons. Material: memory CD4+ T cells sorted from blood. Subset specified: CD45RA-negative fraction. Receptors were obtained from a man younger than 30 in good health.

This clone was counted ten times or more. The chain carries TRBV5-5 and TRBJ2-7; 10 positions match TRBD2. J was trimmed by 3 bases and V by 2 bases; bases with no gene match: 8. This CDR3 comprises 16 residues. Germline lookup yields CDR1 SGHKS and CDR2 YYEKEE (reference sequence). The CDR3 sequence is CASSLGLAGVYYEQYF. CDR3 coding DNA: TGTGCCAGCAGCTTAGGCCTAGCGGGAGTGTACTACGAGCAGTACTTC.

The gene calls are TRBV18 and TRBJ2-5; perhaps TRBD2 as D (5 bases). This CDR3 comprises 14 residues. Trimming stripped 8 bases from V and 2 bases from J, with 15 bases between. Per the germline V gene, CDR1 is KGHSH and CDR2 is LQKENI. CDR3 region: CASQSDLGQETQYF. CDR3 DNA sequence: TGTGCCAGCCAATCGGACTTGGGGCAAGAGACCCAGTACTTC.

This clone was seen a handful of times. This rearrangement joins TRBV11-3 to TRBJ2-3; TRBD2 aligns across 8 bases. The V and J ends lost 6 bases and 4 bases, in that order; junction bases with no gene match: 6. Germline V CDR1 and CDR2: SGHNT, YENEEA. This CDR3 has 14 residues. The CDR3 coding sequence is TGTGCCAGCAGTCCGGGGGGGGACGCAGATACGCAGTATTTT. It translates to CASSPGGDADTQYF.

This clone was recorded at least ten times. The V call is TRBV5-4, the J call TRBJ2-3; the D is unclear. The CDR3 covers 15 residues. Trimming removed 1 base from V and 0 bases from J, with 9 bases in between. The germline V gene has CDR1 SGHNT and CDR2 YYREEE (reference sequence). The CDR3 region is CASSLSPLSTDTQYF. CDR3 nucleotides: TGTGCCAGCAGCTTGTCTCCGCTAAGCACAGATACGCAGTATTTT. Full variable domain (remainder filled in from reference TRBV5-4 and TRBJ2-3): ETGVTQSPTHLIKTRGQQVTLRCSSQSGHNTVSWYQQALGQGPQFIFQYYREEENGRGNFPPRFSGLQFPNYSSELNVNALELDDSALYLCASSLSPLSTDTQYFGPGTRLTVL.

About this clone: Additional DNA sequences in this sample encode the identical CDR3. The CDR3 sequence: CASSSQGTEAFF. CDR3 DNA: TGTGCCAGCAGCTCACAGGGTACTGAAGCTTTCTTT. This sequence joins TRBV7-6 and TRBJ1-1; tentative D call: TRBD1 (6 bases). Germline loops: CDR1 SGHVS, CDR2 FNYEAQ. The CDR3 runs 12 residues. Trimming removed 4 bases at V and 5 bases at J, with 8 bases between.

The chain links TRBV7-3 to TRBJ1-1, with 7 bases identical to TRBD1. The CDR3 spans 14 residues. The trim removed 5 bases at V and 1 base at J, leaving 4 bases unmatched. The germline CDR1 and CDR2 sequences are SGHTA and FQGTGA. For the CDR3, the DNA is TGTGCCAGCAGCACTCAGGGGGGGAACACTGAAGCTTTCTTT. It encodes CASSTQGGNTEAFF.

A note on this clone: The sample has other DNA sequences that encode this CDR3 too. The CDR3 nucleotides are TGTGCCAGCTCACCCGGTCTTGCTTACAATGAGCAGTTCTTC. Protein: CASSPGLAYNEQFF. V and J are TRBV18 and TRBJ2-1; no definite D call. Germline CDR1 is KGHSH and CDR2 is LQKENI. V lost 3 bases, J lost 4 bases, and 10 bases lay in between. The CDR3 runs 14 residues.

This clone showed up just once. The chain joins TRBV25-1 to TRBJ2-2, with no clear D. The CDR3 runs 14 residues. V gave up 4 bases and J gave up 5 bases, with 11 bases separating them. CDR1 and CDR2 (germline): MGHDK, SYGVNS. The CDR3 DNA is TGTGCCAGCAGTGGGACGCCTGGGACCGGGGAGCTGTTTTTT. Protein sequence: CASSGTPGTGELFF.

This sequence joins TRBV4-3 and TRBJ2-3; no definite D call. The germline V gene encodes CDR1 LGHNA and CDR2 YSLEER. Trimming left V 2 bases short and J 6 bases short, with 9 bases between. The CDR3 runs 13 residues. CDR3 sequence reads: CASSQTPFDTQYF. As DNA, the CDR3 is TGCGCCAGCAGCCAAACTCCCTTTGATACGCAGTATTTT.

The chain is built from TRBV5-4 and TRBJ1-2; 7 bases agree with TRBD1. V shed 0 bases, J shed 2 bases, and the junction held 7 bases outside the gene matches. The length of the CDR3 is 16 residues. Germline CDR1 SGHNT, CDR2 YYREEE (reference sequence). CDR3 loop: CASSLAGQARNYGYTF. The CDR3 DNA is TGTGCCAGCAGCTTGGCTGGACAGGCAAGAAACTATGGCTACACCTTC.

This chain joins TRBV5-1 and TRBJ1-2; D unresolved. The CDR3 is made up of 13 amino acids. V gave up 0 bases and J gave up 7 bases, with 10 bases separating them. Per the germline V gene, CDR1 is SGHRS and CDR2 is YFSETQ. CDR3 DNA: TGCGCCAGCAGCTTGGACCCCGGCCGTGGCTACACCTTC. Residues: CASSLDPGRGYTF.

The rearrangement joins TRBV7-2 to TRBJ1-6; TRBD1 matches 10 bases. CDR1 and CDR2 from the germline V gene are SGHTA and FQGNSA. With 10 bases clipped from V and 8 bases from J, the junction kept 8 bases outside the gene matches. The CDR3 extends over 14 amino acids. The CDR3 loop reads CATGDRGRDSPLHF. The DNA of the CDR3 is TGTGCCACAGGGGACAGGGGTCGGGATTCACCCCTCCACTTT.

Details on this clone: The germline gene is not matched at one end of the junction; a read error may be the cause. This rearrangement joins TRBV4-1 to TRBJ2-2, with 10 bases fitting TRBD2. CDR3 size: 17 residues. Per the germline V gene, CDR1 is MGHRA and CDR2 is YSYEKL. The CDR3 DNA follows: TGCGCCGGCAGCCAAGAGGGAGGACTAGCGGCCACCGGGGAGCTGTTTTTT. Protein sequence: CAGSQEGGLAATGELFF.

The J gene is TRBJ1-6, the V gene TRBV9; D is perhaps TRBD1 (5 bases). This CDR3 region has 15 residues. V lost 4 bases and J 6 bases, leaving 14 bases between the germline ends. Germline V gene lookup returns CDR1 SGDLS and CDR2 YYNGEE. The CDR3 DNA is TGTGCCAGCAGCACCCGGGACTTACTTAATTCACCCCTCCACTTT. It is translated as CASSTRDLLNSPLHF.

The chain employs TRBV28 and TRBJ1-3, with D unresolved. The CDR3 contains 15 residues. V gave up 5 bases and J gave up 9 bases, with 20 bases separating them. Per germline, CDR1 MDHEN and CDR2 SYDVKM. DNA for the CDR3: TGTGCCAGCAGTCCAACGCTGGGTACTCGGGGCACCATATATTTT. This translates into CASSPTLGTRGTIYF. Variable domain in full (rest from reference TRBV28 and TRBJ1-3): DVKVTQSSRYLVKRTGEKVFLECVQDMDHENMFWYRQDPGLGLRLIYFSYDVKMKEKGDIPEGYSVSREKKERFSLILESASTNQTSMYLCASSPTLGTRGTIYFGEGSWLTVV.

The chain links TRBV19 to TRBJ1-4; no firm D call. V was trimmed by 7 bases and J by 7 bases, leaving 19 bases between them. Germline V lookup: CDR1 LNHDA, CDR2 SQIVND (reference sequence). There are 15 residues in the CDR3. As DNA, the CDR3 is TGTGCCAGTACACACGCTCGAGGGTTTACTGAAAAACTGTTTTTT. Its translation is CASTHARGFTEKLFF.

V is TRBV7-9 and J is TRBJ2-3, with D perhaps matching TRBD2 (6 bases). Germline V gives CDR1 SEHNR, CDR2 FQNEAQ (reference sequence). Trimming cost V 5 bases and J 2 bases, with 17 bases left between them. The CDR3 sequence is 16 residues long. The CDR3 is CASSDKRGKSTDTQYF. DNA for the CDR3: TGTGCCAGCAGCGACAAACGGGGGAAATCCACAGATACGCAGTATTTT.

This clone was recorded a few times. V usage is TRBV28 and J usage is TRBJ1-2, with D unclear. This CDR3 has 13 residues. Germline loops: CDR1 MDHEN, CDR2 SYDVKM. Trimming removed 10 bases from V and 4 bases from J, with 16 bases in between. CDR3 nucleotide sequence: TGTGCCACCCAGGAGGGCAACGGCTATGGCTACACCTTC. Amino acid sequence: CATQEGNGYGYTF.

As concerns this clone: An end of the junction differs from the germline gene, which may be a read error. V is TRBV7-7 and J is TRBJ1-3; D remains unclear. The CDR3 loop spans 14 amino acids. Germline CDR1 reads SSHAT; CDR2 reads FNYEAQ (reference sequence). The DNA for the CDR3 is TGTGCTAGCAGTTCGGGCCTCTCTGGAAACACCATATATTTT. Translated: CASSSGLSGNTIYF.

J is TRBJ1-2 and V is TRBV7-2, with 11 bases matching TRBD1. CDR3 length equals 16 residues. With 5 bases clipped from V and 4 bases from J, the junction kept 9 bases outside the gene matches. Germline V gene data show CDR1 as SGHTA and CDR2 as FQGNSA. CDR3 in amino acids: CASSTTGTGGLYGYTF. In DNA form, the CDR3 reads TGTGCCAGCAGCACCACGGGGACAGGGGGTCTCTATGGCTACACCTTC.

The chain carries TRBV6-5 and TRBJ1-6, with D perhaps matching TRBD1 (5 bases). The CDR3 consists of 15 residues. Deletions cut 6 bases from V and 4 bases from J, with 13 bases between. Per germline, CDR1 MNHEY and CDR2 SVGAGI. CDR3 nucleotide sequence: TGTGCCAGCAGGGACACCGACTCGTATAATTCACCCCTCCACTTT. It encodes CASRDTDSYNSPLHF.

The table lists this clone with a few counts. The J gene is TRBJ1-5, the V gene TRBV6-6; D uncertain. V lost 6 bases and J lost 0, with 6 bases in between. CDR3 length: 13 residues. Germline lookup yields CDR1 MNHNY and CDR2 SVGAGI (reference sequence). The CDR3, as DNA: TGTGCCAGCAGGACGTTTAGCAATCAGCCCCAGCATTTT. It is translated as CASRTFSNQPQHF.

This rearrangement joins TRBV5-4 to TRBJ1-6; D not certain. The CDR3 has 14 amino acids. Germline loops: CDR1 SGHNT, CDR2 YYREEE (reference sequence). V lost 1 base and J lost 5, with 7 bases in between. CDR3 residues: CASSLKHNNSPLHF. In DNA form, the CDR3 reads TGTGCCAGCAGCTTGAAACACAATAATTCACCCCTCCACTTT. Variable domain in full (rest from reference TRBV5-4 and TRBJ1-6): ETGVTQSPTHLIKTRGQQVTLRCSSQSGHNTVSWYQQALGQGPQFIFQYYREEENGRGNFPPRFSGLQFPNYSSELNVNALELDDSALYLCASSLKHNNSPLHFGNGTRLTVT.

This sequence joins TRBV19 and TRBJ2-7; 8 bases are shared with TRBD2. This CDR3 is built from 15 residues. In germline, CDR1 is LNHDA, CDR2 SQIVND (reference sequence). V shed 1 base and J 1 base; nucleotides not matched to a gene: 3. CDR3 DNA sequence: TGTGCCAGTAGTATAGCCGGCGGGGGGTCCTACGAGCAGTACTTC. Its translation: CASSIAGGGSYEQYF.

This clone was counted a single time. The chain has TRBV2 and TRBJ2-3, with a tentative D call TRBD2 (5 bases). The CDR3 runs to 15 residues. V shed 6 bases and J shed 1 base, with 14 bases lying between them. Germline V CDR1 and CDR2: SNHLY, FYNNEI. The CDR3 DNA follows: TGTGCCAGCAGGCGTAGCGACCAACGCACAGATACGCAGTATTTT. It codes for CASRRSDQRTDTQYF.

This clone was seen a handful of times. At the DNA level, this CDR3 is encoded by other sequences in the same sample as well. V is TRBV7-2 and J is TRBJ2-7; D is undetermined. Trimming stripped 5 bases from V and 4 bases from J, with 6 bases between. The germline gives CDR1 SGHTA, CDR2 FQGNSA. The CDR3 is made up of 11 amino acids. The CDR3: CASSPGYEQYF. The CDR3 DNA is TGTGCCAGCAGCCCTGGTTACGAGCAGTACTTC.